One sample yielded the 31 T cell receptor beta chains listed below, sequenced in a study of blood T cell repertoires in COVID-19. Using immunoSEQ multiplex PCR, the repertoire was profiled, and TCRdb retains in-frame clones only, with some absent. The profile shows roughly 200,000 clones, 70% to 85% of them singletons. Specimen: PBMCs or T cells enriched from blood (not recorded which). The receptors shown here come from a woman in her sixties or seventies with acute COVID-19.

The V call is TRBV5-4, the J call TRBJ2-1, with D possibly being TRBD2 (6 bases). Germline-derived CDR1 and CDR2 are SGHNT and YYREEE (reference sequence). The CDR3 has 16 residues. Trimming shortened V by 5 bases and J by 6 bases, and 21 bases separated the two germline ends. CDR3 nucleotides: TGTGCCAGCAGTCCCGGGGGTAGCGCATCATCCAATGAGCAGTTCTTC. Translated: CASSPGGSASSNEQFF.

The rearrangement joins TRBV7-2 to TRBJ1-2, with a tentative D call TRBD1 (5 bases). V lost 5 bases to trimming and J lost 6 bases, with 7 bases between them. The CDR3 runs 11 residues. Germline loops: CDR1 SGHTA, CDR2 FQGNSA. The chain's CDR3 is CASSIQDGYTF. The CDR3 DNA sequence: TGTGCCAGCAGCATACAGGATGGCTACACCTTC.

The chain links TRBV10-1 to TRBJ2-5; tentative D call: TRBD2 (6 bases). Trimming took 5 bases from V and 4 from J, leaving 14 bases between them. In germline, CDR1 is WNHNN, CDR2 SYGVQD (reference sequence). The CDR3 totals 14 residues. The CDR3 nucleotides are TGCGCCAGCAGTCCCCGCGGGACCGGAGAGACCCAGTACTTC. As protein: CASSPRGTGETQYF.

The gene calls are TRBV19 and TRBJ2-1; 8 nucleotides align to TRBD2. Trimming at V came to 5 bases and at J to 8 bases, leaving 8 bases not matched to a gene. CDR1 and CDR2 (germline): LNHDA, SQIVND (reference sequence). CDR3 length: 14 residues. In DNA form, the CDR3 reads TGTGCCAGTAGTCCAAGCGGGGGTTTTGATGAGCAGTTCTTC. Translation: CASSPSGGFDEQFF.

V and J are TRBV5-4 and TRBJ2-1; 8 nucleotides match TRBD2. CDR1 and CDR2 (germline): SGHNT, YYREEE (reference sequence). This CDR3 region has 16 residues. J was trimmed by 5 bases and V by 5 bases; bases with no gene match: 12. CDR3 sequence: CASRWDLAGRDNEQFF. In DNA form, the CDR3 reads TGTGCCAGCAGATGGGACTTAGCGGGGCGGGACAATGAGCAGTTCTTC. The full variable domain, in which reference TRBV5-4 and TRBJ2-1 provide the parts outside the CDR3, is ETGVTQSPTHLIKTRGQQVTLRCSSQSGHNTVSWYQQALGQGPQFIFQYYREEENGRGNFPPRFSGLQFPNYSSELNVNALELDDSALYLCASRWDLAGRDNEQFFGPGTRLTVL.

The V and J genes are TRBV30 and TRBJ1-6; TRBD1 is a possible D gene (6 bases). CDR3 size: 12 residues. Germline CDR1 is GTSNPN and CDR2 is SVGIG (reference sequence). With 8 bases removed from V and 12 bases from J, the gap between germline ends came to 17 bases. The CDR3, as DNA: TGTGCCGCCCGGGGGGCTGTGGGACCCCTCCACTTT. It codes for CAARGAVGPLHF.

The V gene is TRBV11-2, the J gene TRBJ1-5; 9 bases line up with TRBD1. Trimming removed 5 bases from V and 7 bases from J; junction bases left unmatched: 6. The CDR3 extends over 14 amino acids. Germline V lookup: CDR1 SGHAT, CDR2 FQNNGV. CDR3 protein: CASSRTGGGQPQHF. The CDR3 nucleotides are TGTGCCAGCAGCCGCACAGGGGGCGGACAGCCCCAGCATTTT.

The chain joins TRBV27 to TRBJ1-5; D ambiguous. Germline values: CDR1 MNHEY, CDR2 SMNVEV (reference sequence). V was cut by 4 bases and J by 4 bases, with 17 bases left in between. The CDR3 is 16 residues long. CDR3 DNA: TGTGCCAGCAGTTCGGTCGGGGAGGCCCTTAATCAGCCCCAGCATTTT. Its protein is CASSSVGEALNQPQHF.

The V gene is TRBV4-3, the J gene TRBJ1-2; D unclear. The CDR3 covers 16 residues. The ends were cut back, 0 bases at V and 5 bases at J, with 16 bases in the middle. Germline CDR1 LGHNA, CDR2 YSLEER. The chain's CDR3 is CASSQDFPPRRYGYTF. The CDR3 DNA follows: TGCGCCAGCAGCCAAGATTTCCCACCTCGGAGGTATGGCTACACCTTC.

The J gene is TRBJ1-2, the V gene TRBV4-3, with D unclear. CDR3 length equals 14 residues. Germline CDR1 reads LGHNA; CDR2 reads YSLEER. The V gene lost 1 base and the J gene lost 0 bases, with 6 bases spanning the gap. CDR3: CASSQVGANYGYTF. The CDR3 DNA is TGCGCCAGCAGCCAAGTTGGAGCTAACTATGGCTACACCTTC.

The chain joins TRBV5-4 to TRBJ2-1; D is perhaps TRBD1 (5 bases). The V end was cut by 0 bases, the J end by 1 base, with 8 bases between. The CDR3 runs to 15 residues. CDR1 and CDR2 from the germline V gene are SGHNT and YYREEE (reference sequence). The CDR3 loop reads CASSLGGGSYNEQFF. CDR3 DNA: TGTGCCAGCAGCTTGGGGGGCGGTTCCTACAATGAGCAGTTCTTC. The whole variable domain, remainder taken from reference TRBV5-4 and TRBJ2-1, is ETGVTQSPTHLIKTRGQQVTLRCSSQSGHNTVSWYQQALGQGPQFIFQYYREEENGRGNFPPRFSGLQFPNYSSELNVNALELDDSALYLCASSLGGGSYNEQFFGPGTRLTVL.

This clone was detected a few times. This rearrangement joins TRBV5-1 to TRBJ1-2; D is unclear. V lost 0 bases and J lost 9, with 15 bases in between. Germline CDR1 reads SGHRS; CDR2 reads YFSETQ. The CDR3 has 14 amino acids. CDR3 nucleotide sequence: TGCGCCAGCAGCTTGGCCGCAACTCCGAAAAGCTACACCTTC. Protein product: CASSLAATPKSYTF. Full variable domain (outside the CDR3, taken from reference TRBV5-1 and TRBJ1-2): KAGVTQTPRYLIKTRGQQVTLSCSPISGHRSVSWYQQTPGQGLQFLFEYFSETQRNKGNFPGRFSGRQFSNSRSEMNVSTLELGDSALYLCASSLAATPKSYTFGSGTRLTVV.

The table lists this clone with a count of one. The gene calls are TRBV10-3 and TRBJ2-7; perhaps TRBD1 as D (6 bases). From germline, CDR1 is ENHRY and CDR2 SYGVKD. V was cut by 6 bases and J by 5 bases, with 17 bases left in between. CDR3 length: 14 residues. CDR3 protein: CAIRSGTSTDEQYF. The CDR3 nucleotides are TGTGCCATCAGATCCGGGACATCCACGGACGAGCAGTACTTC.

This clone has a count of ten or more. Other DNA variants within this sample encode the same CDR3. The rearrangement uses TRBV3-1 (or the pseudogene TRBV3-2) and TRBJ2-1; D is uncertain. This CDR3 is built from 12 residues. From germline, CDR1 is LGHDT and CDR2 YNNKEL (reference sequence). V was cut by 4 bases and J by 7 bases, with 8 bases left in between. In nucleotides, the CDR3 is TGTGCCAGCAGCCCGGGTGAGAATGAGCAGTTCTTC. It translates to CASSPGENEQFF.

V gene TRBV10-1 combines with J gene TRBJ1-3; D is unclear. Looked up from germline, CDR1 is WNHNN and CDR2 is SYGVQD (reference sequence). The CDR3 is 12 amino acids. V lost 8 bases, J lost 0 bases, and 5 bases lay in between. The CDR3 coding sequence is TGCGCCAGCGCGGACTCTGGAAACACCATATATTTT. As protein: CASADSGNTIYF.

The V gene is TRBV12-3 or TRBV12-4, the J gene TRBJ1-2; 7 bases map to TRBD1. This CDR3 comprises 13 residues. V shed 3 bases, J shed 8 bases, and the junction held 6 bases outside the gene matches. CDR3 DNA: TGTGCCAGCAGTTTCGACAGGGCTACGGGCTACACCTTC. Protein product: CASSFDRATGYTF.

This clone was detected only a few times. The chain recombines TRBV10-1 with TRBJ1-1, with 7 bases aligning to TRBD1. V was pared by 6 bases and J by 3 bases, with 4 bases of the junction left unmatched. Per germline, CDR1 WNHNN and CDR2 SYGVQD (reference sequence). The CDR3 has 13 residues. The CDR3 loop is CASRRDSYTEAFF. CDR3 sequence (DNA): TGCGCCAGCAGGAGGGACAGCTACACTGAAGCTTTCTTT.

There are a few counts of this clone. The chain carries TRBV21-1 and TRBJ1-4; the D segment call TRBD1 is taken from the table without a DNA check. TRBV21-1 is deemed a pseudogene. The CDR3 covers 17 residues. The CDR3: CASSKTYPGQHPEKLFF. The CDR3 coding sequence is TGTGCCAGCAGCAAAACGTACCCGGGACAACATCCTGAAAAACTGTTTTTT.

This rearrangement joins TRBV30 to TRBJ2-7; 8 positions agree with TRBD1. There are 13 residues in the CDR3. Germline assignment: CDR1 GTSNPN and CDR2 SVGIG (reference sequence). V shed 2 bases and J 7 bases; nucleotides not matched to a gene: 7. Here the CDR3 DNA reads TGTGCCTGGAGTCGGGACAGGATAGGAGAGCAGTACTTC. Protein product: CAWSRDRIGEQYF.

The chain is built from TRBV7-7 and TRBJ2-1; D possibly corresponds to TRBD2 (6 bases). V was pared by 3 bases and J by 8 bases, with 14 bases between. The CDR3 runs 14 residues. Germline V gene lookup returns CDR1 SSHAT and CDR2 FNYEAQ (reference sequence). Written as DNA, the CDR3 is TGTGCCAGCAGCTTGGGACTTGTCGGTGATGAGCAGTTCTTC. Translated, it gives CASSLGLVGDEQFF. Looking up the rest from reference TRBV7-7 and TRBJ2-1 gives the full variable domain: GAGVSQSPRYKVTKRGQDVTLRCDPISSHATLYWYQQALGQGPEFLTYFNYEAQPDKSGLPSDRFSAERPEGSISTLTIQRTEQRDSAMYRCASSLGLVGDEQFFGPGTRLTVL.

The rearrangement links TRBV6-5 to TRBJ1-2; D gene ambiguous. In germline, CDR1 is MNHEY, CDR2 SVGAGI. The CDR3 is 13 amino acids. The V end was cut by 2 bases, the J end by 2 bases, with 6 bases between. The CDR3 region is CASSYQENYGYTF. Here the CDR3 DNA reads TGTGCCAGCAGTTACCAGGAAAACTATGGCTACACCTTC.

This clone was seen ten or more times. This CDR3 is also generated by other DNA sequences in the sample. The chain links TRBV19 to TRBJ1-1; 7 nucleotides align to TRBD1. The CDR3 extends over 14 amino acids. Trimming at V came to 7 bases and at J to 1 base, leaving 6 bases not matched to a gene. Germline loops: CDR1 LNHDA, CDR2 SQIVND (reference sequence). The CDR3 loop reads CASNPQGGNTEAFF. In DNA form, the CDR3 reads TGTGCCAGTAACCCCCAGGGGGGGAACACTGAAGCTTTCTTT.

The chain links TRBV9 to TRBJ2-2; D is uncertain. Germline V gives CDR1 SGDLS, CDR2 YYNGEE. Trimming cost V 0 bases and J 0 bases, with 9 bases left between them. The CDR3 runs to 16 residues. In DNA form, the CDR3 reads TGTGCCAGCAGCGTAGGCGGTCGAGCGAACACCGGGGAGCTGTTTTTT. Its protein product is CASSVGGRANTGELFF. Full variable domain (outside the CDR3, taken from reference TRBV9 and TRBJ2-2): DSGVTQTPKHLITATGQRVTLRCSPRSGDLSVYWYQQSLDQGLQFLIQYYNGEERAKGNILERFSAQQFPDLHSELNLSSLELGDSALYFCASSVGGRANTGELFFGEGSRLTVL.

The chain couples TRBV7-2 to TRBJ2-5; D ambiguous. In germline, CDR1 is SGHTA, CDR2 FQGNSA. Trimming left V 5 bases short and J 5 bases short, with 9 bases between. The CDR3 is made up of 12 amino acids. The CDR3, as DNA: TGTGCCAGCAGCCCTTACGCGGAGACCCAGTACTTC. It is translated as CASSPYAETQYF.

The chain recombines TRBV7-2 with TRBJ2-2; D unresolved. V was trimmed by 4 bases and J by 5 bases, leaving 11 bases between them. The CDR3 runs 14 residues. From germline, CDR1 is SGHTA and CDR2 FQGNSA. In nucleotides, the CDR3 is TGTGCCAGCAGCTCCCCCCCCAATACCGGGGAGCTGTTTTTT. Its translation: CASSSPPNTGELFF.

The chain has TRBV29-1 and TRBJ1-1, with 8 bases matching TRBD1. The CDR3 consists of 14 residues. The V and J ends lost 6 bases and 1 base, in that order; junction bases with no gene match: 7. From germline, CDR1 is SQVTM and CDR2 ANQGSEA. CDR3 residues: CSVKTGGKNTEAFF. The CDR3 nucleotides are TGCAGCGTGAAAACAGGGGGTAAGAACACTGAAGCTTTCTTT.

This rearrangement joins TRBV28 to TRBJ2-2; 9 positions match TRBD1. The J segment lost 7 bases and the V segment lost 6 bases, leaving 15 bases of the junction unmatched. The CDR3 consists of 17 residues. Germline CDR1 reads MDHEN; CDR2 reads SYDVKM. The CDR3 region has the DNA TGTGCCAGCAGGGTGCCCCTCGGGGACAGGGCTCGCGGGGAGCTGTTTTTT. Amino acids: CASRVPLGDRARGELFF.

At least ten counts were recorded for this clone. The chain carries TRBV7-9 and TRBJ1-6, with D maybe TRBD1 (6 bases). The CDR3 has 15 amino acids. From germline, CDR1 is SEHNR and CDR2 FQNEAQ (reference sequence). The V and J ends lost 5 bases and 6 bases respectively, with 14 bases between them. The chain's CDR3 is CASSGSQGSNSPLHF. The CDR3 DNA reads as TGTGCCAGCAGCGGCTCCCAGGGGTCTAATTCACCCCTCCACTTT.

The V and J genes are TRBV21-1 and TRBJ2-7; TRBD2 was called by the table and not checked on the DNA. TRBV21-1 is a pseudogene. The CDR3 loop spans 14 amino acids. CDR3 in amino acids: CASSLPEFHYEQYV. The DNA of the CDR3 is TGTGCCAGCAGCCTCCCCGAGTTCCACTACGAGCAGTACGTC.

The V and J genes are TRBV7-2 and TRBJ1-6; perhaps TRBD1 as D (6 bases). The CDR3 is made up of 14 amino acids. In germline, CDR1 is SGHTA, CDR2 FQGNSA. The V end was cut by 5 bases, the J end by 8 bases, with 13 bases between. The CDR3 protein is CASSLGTTDSPLHF. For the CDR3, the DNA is TGTGCCAGCAGCCTCGGGACAACGGATTCACCCCTCCACTTT.

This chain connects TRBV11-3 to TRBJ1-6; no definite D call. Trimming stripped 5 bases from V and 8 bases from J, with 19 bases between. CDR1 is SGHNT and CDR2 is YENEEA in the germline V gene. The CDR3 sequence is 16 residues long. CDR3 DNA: TGTGCCAGCAGCCCATGGGCCCCGGGGAGGCATTCACCCCTCCACTTT. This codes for CASSPWAPGRHSPLHF.